A single sample gave rise to the 29 T cell receptor beta chains below, sequenced in a study of read filtering for tumor transcriptome and immune sequencing. Molecular barcoded adaptors covering alpha/delta and beta/gamma chains were used on 400 to 450 ng RNA. TCRdb fed the reads into MiXCR, producing one record per CDR3 protein. The sample has 62,000 or so distinct CDR3 sequences; approximately 15% are singletons. The source material was a population of CD138-negative cells sorted from bone marrow. These receptors all stem from a donor aged 40 or over with multiple myeloma.

There are a few counts of this clonotype. The chain couples TRBV21-1 to TRBJ1-5; the D call TRBD1 from the table was never checked on the DNA. TRBV21-1 is a listed pseudogene. The CDR3 runs to 18 residues. The CDR3 bases are TGTGCCAGCAGCAAAGGTGGGACAGGGAAGTCGTTGAATCAGCCCCAGCATTTT. Protein product: CASSKGGTGKSLNQPQHF.

This clonotype has more than one count but fewer than ten. This chain connects TRBV7-4 to TRBJ1-1; D gene ambiguous. Germline CDR1 SGHVT, CDR2 SQSDAQ. This CDR3 has 15 residues. The germline V and J ends were trimmed by 5 bases and 5 bases, with 18 bases remaining between them. This chain's CDR3 is CASSPMTRRPTEAFF. CDR3 bases: TGTGCCAGCAGCCCTATGACACGGCGGCCAACTGAAGCTTTCTTT.

There are many counts of this clonotype. The CDR3 sequence is CASSPGTLKETQYF. CDR3 in DNA: TGTGCCAGCAGCCCCGGGACACTAAAAGAGACCCAGTACTTC. This chain connects TRBV11-2 to TRBJ2-5, with D perhaps matching TRBD1 (6 bases). CDR3 length: 14 amino acids. The V end was cut by 5 bases, the J end by 3 bases, with 13 bases between. In germline, CDR1 is SGHAT, CDR2 FQNNGV.

This clonotype was seen repeatedly, ten times or more. The chain is built from TRBV5-6 and TRBJ1-1; 9 bases align to TRBD1. The CDR3 is 16 amino acids. Germline loops: CDR1 SGHDT, CDR2 YYEEEE. V lost 1 base and J lost 1; bases outside the gene matches: 5. The CDR3 sequence is CASSLLQGATNTEAFF. The CDR3 coding sequence is TGTGCCAGCAGCTTGCTACAGGGGGCCACGAACACTGAAGCTTTCTTT.

This clonotype occurred many times. The V gene is TRBV4-3, the J gene TRBJ1-1; TRBD1 aligns across 9 bases. The V segment lost 0 bases and the J segment 0 bases; nucleotides outside the gene matches: 5. Germline CDR1 LGHNA, CDR2 YSLEER. The CDR3 runs 17 residues. The CDR3 DNA is TGCGCCAGCAGCCAAGATGGAACAGGGGGCTTGAACACTGAAGCTTTCTTT. This translates into CASSQDGTGGLNTEAFF.

This clonotype occurred once. It may be a read error: a sequence one base away is much more abundant. This sequence joins TRBV6-5 and TRBJ2-1, with 8 bases fitting TRBD1. V gave up 5 bases and J gave up 8 bases; unmatched junction bases: 8. The CDR3 runs to 14 residues. Germline CDR1 MNHEY, CDR2 SVGAGI. Here the CDR3 reads CASSTWDRHDEQFF. Here the CDR3 DNA reads TGTGCCAGCAGTACCTGGGACAGGCACGATGAGCAGTTCTTC.

There are many counts of this clonotype. The genes are TRBV29-1 and TRBJ1-1; D perhaps matches TRBD1 (6 bases). The CDR3 loop spans 12 amino acids. Per the germline V gene, CDR1 is SQVTM and CDR2 is ANQGSEA. V lost 6 bases, J lost 1 base, and 9 bases lay in between. CDR3 DNA: TGCAGCGTGATACAGGGGAACACTGAAGCTTTCTTT. It encodes CSVIQGNTEAFF.

This clonotype was counted at least ten times. As DNA, the CDR3 is TGCGCCAGCAGCTTGTCTAGGGGGCGCAACGGAGGTTCACCCCTCCACTTT. It encodes CASSLSRGRNGGSPLHF. The rearrangement joins TRBV5-1 to TRBJ1-6; 7 bases agree with TRBD1. Germline trimming cut 1 base from V and 9 bases from J; bases unmatched to any gene: 13. CDR1 is SGHRS, CDR2 YFSETQ, per germline. This CDR3 spans 17 amino acids.

This clonotype is medium-sized within its sample. The rearrangement joins TRBV27 to TRBJ2-1, with D hard to call. The length of the CDR3 is 14 residues. The V end lost 5 bases, the J end lost 3 bases, and 11 bases lay between the germline ends. Germline V gives CDR1 MNHEY, CDR2 SMNVEV (reference sequence). The CDR3 protein is CASSPLARYNEQFF. The CDR3 DNA is TGTGCCAGCAGTCCCCTGGCGCGCTACAATGAGCAGTTCTTC.

The table lists this clonotype with many counts. V is TRBV29-1 and J is TRBJ1-2; D unclear. V lost 2 bases, J lost 0 bases, and 10 bases lay in between. CDR3 length: 14 amino acids. Germline V gene data show CDR1 as SQVTM and CDR2 as ANQGSEA. The CDR3 sequence: CSVESTGTNYGYTF. DNA for the CDR3: TGCAGCGTTGAAAGTACCGGAACTAACTATGGCTACACCTTC.

In this sample, this clonotype turned up a few times. The rearrangement joins TRBV4-1 to TRBJ1-1, with 7 positions matching TRBD1. The junction had 12 bases not matched to a gene; V was cut back by 4 bases and J by 7 bases. Germline V lookup: CDR1 MGHRA, CDR2 YSYEKL. The CDR3 is 15 residues long. This CDR3 reads CASSPGTARRVEAFF. Written as DNA, the CDR3 is TGCGCCAGCAGCCCGGGGACAGCTCGAAGGGTTGAAGCTTTCTTT.

This chain connects TRBV29-1 to TRBJ2-5; D is possibly TRBD1 or TRBD2 (5 bases each). The CDR3 length is 13 residues. V was shortened by 6 bases and J by 2 bases, with 13 bases between the two germline ends. Looked up from germline, CDR1 is SQVTM and CDR2 is ANQGSEA. The CDR3 sequence: CSVRGRGQETQYF. CDR3 coding DNA: TGCAGCGTCCGGGGAAGGGGACAAGAGACCCAGTACTTC.

This clonotype showed up many times. The V gene is TRBV29-1, the J gene TRBJ2-4; D is perhaps TRBD1 or TRBD2 (5 bases each). Between the trimmed V and J ends, which lost 7 bases and 12 bases, there was a span of 19 bases. CDR1 and CDR2 (germline): SQVTM, ANQGSEA. This CDR3 comprises 12 residues. The CDR3 spells CSGTKGQGDQYF. CDR3 coding DNA: TGCAGCGGAACGAAGGGGCAGGGAGATCAGTACTTC.

This clonotype has only a few counts. The chain combines TRBV2 with TRBJ2-7; D uncertain. Germline assignment: CDR1 SNHLY and CDR2 FYNNEI. V gave up 6 bases and J gave up 2 bases, with 14 bases separating them. This CDR3 is built from 14 residues. The CDR3 loop reads CASSQDLVAYEQYF. In DNA, the CDR3 is TGTGCCAGCAGCCAGGATCTCGTTGCCTACGAGCAGTACTTC.

At least ten counts were recorded for this clonotype. This chain uses TRBV20-1 with TRBJ2-1; D remains unclear. Trimming shortened V by 1 base and J by 6 bases, and 10 bases separated the two germline ends. This CDR3 comprises 13 residues. Germline CDR1 and CDR2: DFQATT and SNEGSKA (reference sequence). The chain's CDR3 is CSARGTDLNEQFF. The CDR3 DNA reads as TGCAGTGCTAGAGGGACCGACCTCAATGAGCAGTTCTTC.

The chain joins TRBV29-1 to TRBJ2-7, with a possible D match to TRBD2 (5 bases). Looked up from germline, CDR1 is SQVTM and CDR2 is ANQGSEA. The V gene lost 6 bases and the J gene lost 6 bases, with 15 bases spanning the gap. The CDR3 extends over 12 amino acids. DNA for the CDR3: TGCAGCGTCGAAAACGGGGAATCCGAGCAGTACTTC. Amino acids: CSVENGESEQYF.

V gene TRBV5-1 combines with J gene TRBJ2-1; TRBD2 might be the D (6 bases). This CDR3 has 13 residues. From germline, CDR1 is SGHRS and CDR2 YFSETQ. Trimming left V 5 bases short and J 5 bases short, with 11 bases between. The chain's CDR3 is CASRDLADNEQFF. The CDR3 coding sequence is TGCGCCAGCAGGGACTTAGCGGACAATGAGCAGTTCTTC.

The J gene is TRBJ2-1, the V gene TRBV6-2 or TRBV6-3, with 14 bases fitting TRBD2. Germline assignment: CDR1 MNHEY and CDR2 SVGEGT. The CDR3 loop spans 14 amino acids. With V trimmed by 6 bases and J by 13 bases, 8 bases remained unmatched. The CDR3 is CASSPGLAGVNQFF. For the CDR3, the DNA is TGTGCCAGCAGCCCGGGACTAGCGGGAGTTAACCAGTTCTTC.

This clonotype was observed a few times. This chain links TRBV6-5 with TRBJ2-1, with a possible D match to TRBD2 (7 bases). CDR3 length equals 12 residues. Trimming removed 8 bases from V and 14 bases from J, with 19 bases in between. Germline-derived CDR1 and CDR2 are MNHEY and SVGAGI. The CDR3 DNA reads TGTGCCAGCCGTTGGGGGGGCCTGACCGAGTTCTTC. As protein: CASRWGGLTEFF.

For this clonotype: A much larger clone is a single base away; this may be a read error. The genes are TRBV7-3 and TRBJ2-5; TRBD2 agrees at 10 bases. This CDR3 comprises 17 residues. Germline V CDR1 and CDR2: SGHTA, FQGTGA. Written as DNA, the CDR3 is TGTGCCAGCAGCTTACCAAGGACTAGCGGAGAACAAGAGACCCTGTACTTC. It yields the protein CASSLPRTSGEQETLYF.

This clonotype occurred many times. The rearrangement uses TRBV24-1 and TRBJ2-2; 13 bases are shared with TRBD2. J was trimmed by 0 bases and V by 7 bases; bases with no gene match: 16. The CDR3 covers 21 residues. Germline V CDR1 and CDR2: KGHDR, SFDVKD. The CDR3: CATSKGPGLAGFIPNTGELFF. CDR3 sequence (DNA): TGTGCCACCAGCAAAGGCCCGGGACTAGCGGGATTTATCCCGAACACCGGGGAGCTGTTTTTT.

For this clonotype: The CDR3 end shows no conserved phenylalanine or tryptophan, and so a read error is likely. V is TRBV11-2 and J is TRBJ2-7, with 13 bases matching TRBD2. Trimming at V came to 1 base and at J to 5 bases, leaving 11 bases not matched to a gene. This CDR3 is 18 amino acids long. Germline CDR1 reads SGHAT; CDR2 reads FQNNGV. CDR3 residues: CASSLVSGGLAGIHEQYS. The CDR3 nucleotides read TGTGCCAGCAGCTTAGTAAGCGGGGGACTAGCGGGAATCCACGAGCAGTACTCC.

This clonotype was counted ten times or more. The chain is built from TRBV12-3 or TRBV12-4 and TRBJ1-2; tentatively, D is TRBD1 (6 bases). Between the trimmed V and J ends, which lost 2 bases and 8 bases, there was a span of 12 bases. The CDR3 contains 13 residues. CDR3 in DNA: TGTGCCAGCAGTTTAAGGGGGGGACGGGGCTACACCTTC. Its protein product is CASSLRGGRGYTF.

This clonotype was found many times. The chain has TRBV29-1 and TRBJ1-2, with D hard to call. This CDR3 has 15 residues. The germline gives CDR1 SQVTM, CDR2 ANQGSEA. V was clipped by 3 bases and J by 2 bases, with 16 bases between them. CDR3 sequence (DNA): TGCAGCGTTGATGATGACCGGGTCGCAAACTATGGCTACACCTTC. Translating it yields CSVDDDRVANYGYTF.

Remarks on this clonotype: One base away lies a much larger clone, so this may be a sequencing read error. Since no conserved phenylalanine or tryptophan closes the CDR3, a read error is the likely cause. DNA of the CDR3: TGTGCCAGCACCCCCGGGCCACGAAACACTGAAGCTTTCTTA. Residues: CASTPGPRNTEAFL. The V call is TRBV5-6, the J call TRBJ1-1, with D uncertain. In germline, CDR1 is SGHDT, CDR2 YYEEEE. With 6 bases removed from V and 2 bases from J, the gap between germline ends came to 14 bases. This CDR3 contains 14 residues.

This clonotype has at least ten counts. The chain couples TRBV7-3 to TRBJ2-5, with 9 bases aligning to TRBD1. The CDR3 extends over 15 amino acids. J was trimmed by 6 bases and V by 1 base; bases with no gene match: 6. The germline V gene has CDR1 SGHTA and CDR2 FQGTGA. The CDR3 sequence is CASSLISGQGKTQYF. As DNA, the CDR3 is TGTGCCAGCAGCTTAATCTCGGGACAGGGAAAGACCCAGTACTTC.

This clonotype was found many times. Here the CDR3 DNA reads TGTGCCAGCAGCTTATACGACCGGACAGGACGAAATGAAAAACTGTTTTTT. The encoded protein is CASSLYDRTGRNEKLFF. J is TRBJ1-4 and V is TRBV11-1; 7 bases are shared with TRBD1. The CDR3 spans 17 residues. The germline CDR1 and CDR2 sequences are SGHAT and FQDESV (reference sequence). Losses at the gene ends were 2 bases for V and 5 bases for J; bases not matched to a gene: 11.

This clonotype has just a few counts. V gene TRBV5-1 combines with J gene TRBJ2-1; the match to TRBD2 covers 15 bases. Trimming removed 3 bases from V and 0 bases from J; junction bases left unmatched: 4. Per germline, CDR1 SGHRS and CDR2 YFSETQ. The length of the CDR3 is 18 residues. CDR3 coding DNA: TGCGCCAGCAGCTCGGGACTAGCGGGAGGAATCTCCTACAATGAGCAGTTCTTC. This encodes CASSSGLAGGISYNEQFF.

This clonotype was recorded at least ten times. The chain uses TRBV13 and TRBJ2-1, with 12 nucleotides matching TRBD2. Germline CDR1 reads PRHDT; CDR2 reads FYEKMQ (reference sequence). The CDR3 totals 17 residues. V shed 5 bases and J 1 base; nucleotides not matched to a gene: 6. In DNA form, the CDR3 reads TGTGCCAGCAGCCCTGGGACTAGCGGGCATTCCTACAATGAGCAGTTCTTC. Protein sequence: CASSPGTSGHSYNEQFF.